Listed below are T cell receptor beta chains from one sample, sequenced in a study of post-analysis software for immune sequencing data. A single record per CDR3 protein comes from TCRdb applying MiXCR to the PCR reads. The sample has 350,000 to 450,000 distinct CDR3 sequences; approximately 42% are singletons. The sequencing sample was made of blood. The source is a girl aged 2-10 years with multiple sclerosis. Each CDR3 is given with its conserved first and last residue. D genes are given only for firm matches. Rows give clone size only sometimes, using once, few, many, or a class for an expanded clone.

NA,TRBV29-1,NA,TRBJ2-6,TGCAGCGTTGCTGTTGCTGGGGCCAACGTCCTGACTTTC,CSVAVAGANVLTF
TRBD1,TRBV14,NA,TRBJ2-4,TGTGCCAGCAGCCAGTACAAGACAGGGGGGAACATTCAGTACTTC,CASSQYKTGGNIQYF
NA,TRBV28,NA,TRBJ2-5,TGTGCCAGCAGCCCTACGGACAGAGCCACAGAGACCCAGTACTTC,CASSPTDRATETQYF
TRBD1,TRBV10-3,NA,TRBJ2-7,TGTGCCATCAGTGACTCAGGGACAGGGGTGTACGAGCAGTACTTC,CAISDSGTGVYEQYF
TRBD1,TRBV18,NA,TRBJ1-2,TGTGCCAGCTCACCATCGGGACAGGGTTACTATGGCTACACCTTC,CASSPSGQGYYGYTF
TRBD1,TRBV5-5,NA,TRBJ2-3,TGTGCCAGCACGCCCCAGGGGGCGCCCACAGATACGCAGTATTTT,CASTPQGAPTDTQYF
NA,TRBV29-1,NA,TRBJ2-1,TGCATCGTTGTCCGCAGCGAGGGTTTGGTGCGGGACTACAATGAGCAGTTCTTC,CIVVRSEGLVRDYNEQFF
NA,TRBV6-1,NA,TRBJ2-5,TGTGCCAGCAGTGGGGGGCAATTGGACCAAGAGACCCAGTACTTC,CASSGGQLDQETQYF
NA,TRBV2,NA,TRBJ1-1,TGTGCCAGCGAGGGTGGCGGGGCGAACACTGAAGCTTTCTTT,CASEGGGANTEAFF
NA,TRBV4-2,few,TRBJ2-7,TGTGCCAGCAGCCCCACGAGGTCCCCCTACGAGCAGTACTTC,CASSPTRSPYEQYF
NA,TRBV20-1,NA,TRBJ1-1,TGCAGTGCTACACAATCGACAGGGAACACTGAAGCTTTCTTT,CSATQSTGNTEAFF
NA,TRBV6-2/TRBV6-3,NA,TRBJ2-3,TGTGCCAGCATACCTGGACAGATAACTTTGGATACGCAGTATTTT,CASIPGQITLDTQYF
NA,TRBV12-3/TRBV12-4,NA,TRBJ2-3,TGTGCCAGCAGTTTAAGGCAGGCCACAGATACGCAGTATTTT,CASSLRQATDTQYF
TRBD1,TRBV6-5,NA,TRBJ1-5,TGTGCCAGCAGTCCCAGGGGGGATAGCAATCAGCCCCAGCATTTT,CASSPRGDSNQPQHF
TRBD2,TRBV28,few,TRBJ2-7,TGTGCCAGCAGCCCCCGGGAGGGAGTGCGGCGCCACGAGCAGTACTTC,CASSPREGVRRHEQYF
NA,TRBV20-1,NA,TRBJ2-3,TGCAGCGCGCCTAGGACGGCTGGAGATACGCAGTATTTT,CSAPRTAGDTQYF
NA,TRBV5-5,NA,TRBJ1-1,TGTGCCAGCAGCTTGGGACACAGGGATTTGAGGACTGAAGCTTTCTTT,CASSLGHRDLRTEAFF
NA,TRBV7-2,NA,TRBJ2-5,TGTGCCAGCGGCACCCCGGGAGCGGGAGAGACCCAGTACTTC,CASGTPGAGETQYF
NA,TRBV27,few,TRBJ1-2,TGTGCCAGCAGTTTATGGGGCGGGGGAAGTTATGGCTACACCTTC,CASSLWGGGSYGYTF
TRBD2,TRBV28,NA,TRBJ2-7,TGTGCCAGCAGTTACGGGGAGGGCGGCTACGAGCAGTACTTC,CASSYGEGGYEQYF
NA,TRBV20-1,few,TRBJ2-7,TGCAGTGCTTGCACACCGGGACATCCCACCTACGAGCAGTACTTC,CSACTPGHPTYEQYF
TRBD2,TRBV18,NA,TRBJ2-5,TGTGCCAGCTCACCAAGGGCTAGCGGGACGTTCGGGAATGAGCAGTACTTC,CASSPRASGTFGNEQYF
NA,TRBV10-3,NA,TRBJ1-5,TGTGCCATCAGTGGGGAGGAACAGATCAATCAGCCCCAGCATTTT,CAISGEEQINQPQHF
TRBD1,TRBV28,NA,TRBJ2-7,TGTGCCAGCAGTCCCCGGGACAGGGGGGGGCCCTACGAGCAGTACTTC,CASSPRDRGGPYEQYF
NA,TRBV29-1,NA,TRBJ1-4,TGCAGCGTCTCGACAGGCGAAAAACTGTTTTTT,CSVSTGEKLFF
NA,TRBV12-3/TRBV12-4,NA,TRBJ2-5,TGTGCCAGCAGTACCGGACTCTTAAGGGGAGAGACCCAGTACTTC,CASSTGLLRGETQYF
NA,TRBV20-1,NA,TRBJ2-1,TGCAGTGCCAATCTAGAGCGTTACAACAATGAGCAGTTCTTC,CSANLERYNNEQFF
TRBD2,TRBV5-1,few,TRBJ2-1,TGCGCCAGCAGCTCAGGACTAGCGGGCGTCAATGAGCAGTTCTTC,CASSSGLAGVNEQFF
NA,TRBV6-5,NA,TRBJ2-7,TGTGCCAGCAGACGAACCAACGACAGAGCCTCCTACGAGCAGTACTTC,CASRRTNDRASYEQYF
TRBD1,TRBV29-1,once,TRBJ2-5,TGCGCAACCAGGGCAGGGGGCAAGGAGACCCAGTACTTC,CATRAGGKETQYF
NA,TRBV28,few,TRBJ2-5,TGTGCCAGCAGTCAGTCCGTAGAGACCCAGTACTTC,CASSQSVETQYF
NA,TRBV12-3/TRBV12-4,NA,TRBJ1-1,TGTGCCAGCAGTTATAGCCTCCTGGCGGCTGAAGCTTTCTTT,CASSYSLLAAEAFF
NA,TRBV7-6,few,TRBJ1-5,TGTGCCAGCAGCTTGGATCCGGGACCAAATCAGCCCCAGCATTTT,CASSLDPGPNQPQHF
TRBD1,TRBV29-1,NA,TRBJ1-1,TGCAGCGTCCCGGGACAGGGGTCCGGCACTGAAGCTTTCTTT,CSVPGQGSGTEAFF
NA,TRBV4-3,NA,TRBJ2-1,TGCGCCAGCAGCCAAGATAGGGCTGGCCGGAGCTCCTACAATGAGCAGTTCTTC,CASSQDRAGRSSYNEQFF
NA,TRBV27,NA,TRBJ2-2,TGTGCCAGCAGTTTGTCATTTGGACAGCTTCGGAACACCGGGGAGCTGTTTTTT,CASSLSFGQLRNTGELFF
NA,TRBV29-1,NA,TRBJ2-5,TGCAGCGTTACCCGGGACACGTCGCAAGAGACCCAGTACTTC,CSVTRDTSQETQYF
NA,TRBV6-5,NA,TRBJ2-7,TGTGCCAGCAGTTCCCTGACAGAGGTCGGGTACGAGCAGTACTTC,CASSSLTEVGYEQYF
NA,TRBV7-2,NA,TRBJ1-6,TGTGCCAGCAGCTTATCGGTGGGGATTAGCTCCTATAATTCACCCCTCCACTTT,CASSLSVGISSYNSPLHF
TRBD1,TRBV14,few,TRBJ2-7,TGTGCCAGCAGCCCGTCTAGACAGGGGGCATCCTACGAGCAGTACTTC,CASSPSRQGASYEQYF
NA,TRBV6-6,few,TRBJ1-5,TGTGCCAGCAGCTGGGTCGGGAGCAATCAGCCCCAGCATTTT,CASSWVGSNQPQHF
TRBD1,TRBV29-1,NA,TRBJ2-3,TGCAGCGTTGAGACCCCCCAGGGGGCGGAAGATACGCAGTATTTT,CSVETPQGAEDTQYF